This section outlines one T cell receptor beta chain sequence together with its context. The sample originates from a study of shared clonotypes between healthy human individuals. Clones were sequenced by immunoSEQ multiplex PCR, and TCRdb holds only the in-frame ones, with some missing. The sample shows 1,500,000 or so clones, approximately 98.5% of them seen only once. The CDR3 loop spans 12 amino acids. Trimming took 7 bases from V and 6 from J; bases not matched to a gene: 5. Germline assignment: CDR1 MDHEN and CDR2 SYDVKM. The chain carries TRBV28 and TRBJ1-1; 7 nucleotides align to TRBD1. The sample taken for sequencing was naive CD4+ T cells sorted from blood. Stated subset: CD45RA+ positively selected. This receptor was taken from a young man in good health. The CDR3 nucleotides read TGTGCCAGCACAGGGGGAGTAGCTGAAGCTTTCTTT. Protein: CASTGGVAEAFF.